Given below is one T cell receptor (beta chain) in context. Its antigen is not known. This entry comes from a study of shared clonotypes between healthy human individuals. Whole-study results and caveats: Naive subsets generally exceeded memory subsets in estimated richness.

CD45RO-negative, CCR7-positively selected cells formed the naive CD8 fraction, excluding terminally differentiated effector memory CD45RA+ cells. The study drew its donors from healthy HIV-negative adults without recent acute infections or vaccinations. The J segment lost 3 bases and the V segment lost 2 bases, leaving 4 bases of the junction unmatched. This CDR3 is built from 15 residues. Germline CDR1 MNHEY, CDR2 SVGAGI. The test was conducted at deep level. Clones were sequenced by immunoSEQ multiplex PCR, and TCRdb holds only the in-frame ones, with some missing. The profile shows around 2,100,000 clones, about 95% of them singletons.

The V call is TRBV6-5, the J call TRBJ2-3, with TRBD2 matching over 8 bases. The sequence derives from a man between 18 and 29 years old in good health. Sequencing was carried out using naive CD8+ T cells sorted from blood. In DNA, the CDR3 is TGTGCCAGCAGTTACCGGGGGGGCCGTACAGATACGCAGTATTTT. This translates into CASSYRGGRTDTQYF.